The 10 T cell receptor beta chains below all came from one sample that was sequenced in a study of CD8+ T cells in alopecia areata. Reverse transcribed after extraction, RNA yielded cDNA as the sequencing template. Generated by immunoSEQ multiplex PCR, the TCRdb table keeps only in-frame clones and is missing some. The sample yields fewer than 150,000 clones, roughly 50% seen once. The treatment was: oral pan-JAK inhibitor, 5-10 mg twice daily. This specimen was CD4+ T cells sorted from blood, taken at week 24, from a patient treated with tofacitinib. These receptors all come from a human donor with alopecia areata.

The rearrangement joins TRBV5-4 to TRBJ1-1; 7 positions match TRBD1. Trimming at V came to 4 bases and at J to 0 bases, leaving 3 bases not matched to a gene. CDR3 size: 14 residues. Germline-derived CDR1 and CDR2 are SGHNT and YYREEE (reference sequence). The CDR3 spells CASSPTGMNTEAFF. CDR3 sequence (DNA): TGTGCCAGCAGCCCGACAGGGATGAACACTGAAGCTTTCTTT. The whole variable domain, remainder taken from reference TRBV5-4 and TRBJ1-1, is ETGVTQSPTHLIKTRGQQVTLRCSSQSGHNTVSWYQQALGQGPQFIFQYYREEENGRGNFPPRFSGLQFPNYSSELNVNALELDDSALYLCASSPTGMNTEAFFGQGTRLTVV.

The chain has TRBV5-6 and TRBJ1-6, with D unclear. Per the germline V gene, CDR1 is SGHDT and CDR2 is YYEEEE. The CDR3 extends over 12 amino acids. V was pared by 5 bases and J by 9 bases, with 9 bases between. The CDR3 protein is CASSREPSPLHF. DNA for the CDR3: TGTGCCAGCAGTCGGGAGCCTTCACCCCTCCACTTT.

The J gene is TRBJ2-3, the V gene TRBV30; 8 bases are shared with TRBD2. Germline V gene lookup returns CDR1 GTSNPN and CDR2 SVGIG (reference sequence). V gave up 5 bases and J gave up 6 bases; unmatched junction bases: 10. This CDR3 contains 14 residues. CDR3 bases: TGTGCCTGGGGGCGGCGGGGGGCTAGGGATACGCAGTATTTT. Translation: CAWGRRGARDTQYF. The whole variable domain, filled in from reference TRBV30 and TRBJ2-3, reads SQTIHQWPATLVQPVGSPLSLECTVEGTSNPNLYWYRQAAGRGLQLLFYSVGIGQISSEVPQNLSASRPQDRQFILSSKKLLLSDSGFYLCAWGRRGARDTQYFGPGTRLTVL.

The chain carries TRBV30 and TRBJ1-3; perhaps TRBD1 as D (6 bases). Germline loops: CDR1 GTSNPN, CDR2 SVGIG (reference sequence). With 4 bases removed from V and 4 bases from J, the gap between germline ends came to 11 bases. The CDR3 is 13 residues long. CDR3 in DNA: TGTGCCTGGATACAGGGTTCCGGAAACACCATATATTTT. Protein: CAWIQGSGNTIYF.

DNA of the CDR3: TGTGCCAGCAGCCAAGTGGGAATAGGGACAGACAGCACAGATACGCAGTATTTT. Translation: CASSQVGIGTDSTDTQYF. The genes are TRBV4-2 and TRBJ2-3; 7 nucleotides line up with TRBD1. CDR3 length: 18 residues. Germline lookup yields CDR1 LGHNA and CDR2 YNFKEQ. After removal of 1 base from V and 0 bases from J, the junction contained 10 bases not matched to a gene.

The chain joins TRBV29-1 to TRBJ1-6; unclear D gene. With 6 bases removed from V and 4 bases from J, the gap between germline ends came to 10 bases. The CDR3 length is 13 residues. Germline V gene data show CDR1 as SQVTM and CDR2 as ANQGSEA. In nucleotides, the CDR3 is TGCAGCGTGGGGATGGGGTATAATTCACCCCTCCACTTT. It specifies CSVGMGYNSPLHF.

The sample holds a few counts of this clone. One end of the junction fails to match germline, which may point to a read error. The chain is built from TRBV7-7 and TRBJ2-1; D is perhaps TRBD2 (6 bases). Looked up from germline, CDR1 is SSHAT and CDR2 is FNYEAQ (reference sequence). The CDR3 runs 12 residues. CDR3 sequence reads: CASIPEEGEQFF. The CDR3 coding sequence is TGTGCTAGCATCCCAGAGGAGGGTGAGCAGTTCTTC.

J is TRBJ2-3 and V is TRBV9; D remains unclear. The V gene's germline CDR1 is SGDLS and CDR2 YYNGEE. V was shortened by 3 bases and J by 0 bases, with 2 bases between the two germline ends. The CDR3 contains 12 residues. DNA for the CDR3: TGTGCCAGCAGCGCGAGCACAGATACGCAGTATTTT. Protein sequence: CASSASTDTQYF.

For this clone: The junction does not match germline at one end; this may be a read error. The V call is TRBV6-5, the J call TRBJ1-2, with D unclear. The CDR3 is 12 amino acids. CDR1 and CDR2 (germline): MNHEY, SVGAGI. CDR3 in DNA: TGTGCCAGCAGTGCTGAAAACTATGGCCACACCTTC. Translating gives CASSAENYGHTF.

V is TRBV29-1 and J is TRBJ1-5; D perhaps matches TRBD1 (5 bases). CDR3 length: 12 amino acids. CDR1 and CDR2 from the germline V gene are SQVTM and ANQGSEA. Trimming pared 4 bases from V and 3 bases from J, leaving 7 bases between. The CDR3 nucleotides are TGCAGCGTTGCAGGGTTCAATCAGCCCCAGCATTTT. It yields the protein CSVAGFNQPQHF.